This record concerns one T cell receptor beta chain sequence. In the source study's methods: Quantification of nucleated cells was approximated via reference gene primer amplification. The method was immunoSEQ multiplex PCR; TCRdb's version includes in-frame clones alone and lacks a portion of them. V and J calls and clone size are as listed in that table; D and trimming were resolved from the DNA. Counted here are about 120,000 clones, 75% to 90% occurring once; the ten biggest clones make up around 30%. The data derive from a study of blood T cell repertoires in COVID-19. At the level of the study: Samples representing acute and convalescent COVID-19 were sourced from the United States, Italy and Spain. Nucleic acid was either cDNA or gDNA, and it came from T cells, B-cell-depleted T cells, or PBMCs.

The length of the CDR3 is 14 residues. Germline loops: CDR1 MDHEN, CDR2 SYDVKM. Trimming stripped 7 bases from V and 1 base from J, with 13 bases between. The clonotype was recovered from a man between 65 and 85 years old with active or convalescent COVID-19. The rearrangement uses TRBV28 and TRBJ1-1, with D maybe TRBD1 (5 bases). What was sequenced was peripheral blood. CDR3 DNA sequence: TGTGCCAGCACTAGGGGACTCCAGAACACTGAAGCTTTCTTT. Its translation: CASTRGLQNTEAFF.